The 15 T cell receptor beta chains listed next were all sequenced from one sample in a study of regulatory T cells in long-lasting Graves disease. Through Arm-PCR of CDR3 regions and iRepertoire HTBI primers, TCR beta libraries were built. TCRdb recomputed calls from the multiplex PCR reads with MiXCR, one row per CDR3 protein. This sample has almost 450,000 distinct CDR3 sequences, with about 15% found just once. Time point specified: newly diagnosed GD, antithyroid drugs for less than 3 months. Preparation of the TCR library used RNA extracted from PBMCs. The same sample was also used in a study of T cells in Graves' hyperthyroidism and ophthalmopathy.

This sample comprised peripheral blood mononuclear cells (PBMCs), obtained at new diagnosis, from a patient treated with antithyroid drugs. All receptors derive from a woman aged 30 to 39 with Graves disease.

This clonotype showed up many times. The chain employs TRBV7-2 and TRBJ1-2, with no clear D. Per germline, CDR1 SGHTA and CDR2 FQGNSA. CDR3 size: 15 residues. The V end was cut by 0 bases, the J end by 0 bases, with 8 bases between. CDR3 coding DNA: TGTGCCAGCAGCTTAGCAGGAGCCTCTAACTATGGCTACACCTTC. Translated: CASSLAGASNYGYTF.

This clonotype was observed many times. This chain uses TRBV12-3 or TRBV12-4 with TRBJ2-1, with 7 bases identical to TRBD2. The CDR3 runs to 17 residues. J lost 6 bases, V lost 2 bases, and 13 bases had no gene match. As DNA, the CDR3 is TGTGCCAGCAGTTTACAGCGGGGCCCCTCTATGGGCAATGAGCAGTTCTTC. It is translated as CASSLQRGPSMGNEQFF.

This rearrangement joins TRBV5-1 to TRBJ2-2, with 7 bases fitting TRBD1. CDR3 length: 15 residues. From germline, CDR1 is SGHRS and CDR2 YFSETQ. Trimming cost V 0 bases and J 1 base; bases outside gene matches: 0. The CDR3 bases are TGCGCCAGCAGCTTGGGGGACAGGAACACCGGGGAGCTGTTTTTT. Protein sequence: CASSLGDRNTGELFF. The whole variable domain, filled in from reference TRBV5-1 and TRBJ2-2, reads KAGVTQTPRYLIKTRGQQVTLSCSPISGHRSVSWYQQTPGQGLQFLFEYFSETQRNKGNFPGRFSGRQFSNSRSEMNVSTLELGDSALYLCASSLGDRNTGELFFGEGSRLTVL.

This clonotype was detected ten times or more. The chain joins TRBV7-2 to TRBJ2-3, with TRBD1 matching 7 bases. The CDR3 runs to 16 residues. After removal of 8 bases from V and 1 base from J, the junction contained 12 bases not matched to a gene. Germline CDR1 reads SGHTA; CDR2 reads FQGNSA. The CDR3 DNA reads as TGTGCCAGCGCCTTAACTGGACAGGTGGGCACAGATACGCAGTATTTT. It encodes CASALTGQVGTDTQYF.

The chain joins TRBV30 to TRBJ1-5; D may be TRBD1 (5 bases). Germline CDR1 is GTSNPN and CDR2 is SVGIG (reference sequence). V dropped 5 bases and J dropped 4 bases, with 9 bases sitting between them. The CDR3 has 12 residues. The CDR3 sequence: CAWGAINQPQHF. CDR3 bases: TGTGCCTGGGGGGCCATTAATCAGCCCCAGCATTTT.

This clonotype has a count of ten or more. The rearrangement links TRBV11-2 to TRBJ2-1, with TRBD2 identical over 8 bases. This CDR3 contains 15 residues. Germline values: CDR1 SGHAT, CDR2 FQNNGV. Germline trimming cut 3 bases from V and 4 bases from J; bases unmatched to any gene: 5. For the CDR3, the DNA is TGTGCCAGCAGCTTCAGCGGGGGACTTTACAATGAGCAGTTCTTC. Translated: CASSFSGGLYNEQFF.

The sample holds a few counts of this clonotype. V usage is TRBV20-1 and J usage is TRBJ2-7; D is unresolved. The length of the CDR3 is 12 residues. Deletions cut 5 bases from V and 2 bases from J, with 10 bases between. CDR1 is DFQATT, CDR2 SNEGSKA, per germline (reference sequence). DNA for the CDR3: TGCAGTGCTTCGATTGCCACCTACGAGCAGTACTTC. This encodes CSASIATYEQYF.

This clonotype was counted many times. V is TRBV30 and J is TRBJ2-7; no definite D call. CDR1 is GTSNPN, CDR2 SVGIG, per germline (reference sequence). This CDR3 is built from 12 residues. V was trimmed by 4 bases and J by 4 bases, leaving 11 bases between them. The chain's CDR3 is CAWNSSPYEQYF. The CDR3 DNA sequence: TGTGCCTGGAATAGCAGCCCTTACGAGCAGTACTTC.

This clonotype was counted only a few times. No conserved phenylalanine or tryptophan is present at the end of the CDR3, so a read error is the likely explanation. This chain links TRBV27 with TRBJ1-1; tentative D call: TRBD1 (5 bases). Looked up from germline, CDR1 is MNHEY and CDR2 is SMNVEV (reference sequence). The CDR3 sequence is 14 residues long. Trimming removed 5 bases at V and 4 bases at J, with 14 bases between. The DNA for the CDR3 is TGTGCCAGCAGTCCTGGGGGTGTTTTCACTGAAGCTTTCCTT. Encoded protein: CASSPGGVFTEAFL.

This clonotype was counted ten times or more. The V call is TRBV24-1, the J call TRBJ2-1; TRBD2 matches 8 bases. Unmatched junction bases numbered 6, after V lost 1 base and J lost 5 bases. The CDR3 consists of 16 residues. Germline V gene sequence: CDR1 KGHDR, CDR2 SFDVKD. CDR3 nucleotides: TGTGCCACCAGTGATTTCTCCACTAGCGGCGACAATGAGCAGTTCTTC. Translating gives CATSDFSTSGDNEQFF.

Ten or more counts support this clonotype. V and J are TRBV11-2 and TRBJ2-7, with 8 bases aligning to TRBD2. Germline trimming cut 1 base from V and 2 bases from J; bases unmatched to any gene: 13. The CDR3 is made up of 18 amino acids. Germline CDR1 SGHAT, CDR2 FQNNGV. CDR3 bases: TGTGCCAGCAGCTTAGCCAGGTTGGGGACTAGTATACCCTACGAGCAGTACTTC. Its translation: CASSLARLGTSIPYEQYF.

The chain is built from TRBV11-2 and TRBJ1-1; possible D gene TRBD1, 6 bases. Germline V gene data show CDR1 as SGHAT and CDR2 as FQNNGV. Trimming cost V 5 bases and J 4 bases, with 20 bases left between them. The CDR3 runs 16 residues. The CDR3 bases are TGTGCCAGCAGCCAAGACTACAGGGATACTGGCACTGAAGCTTTCTTT. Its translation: CASSQDYRDTGTEAFF.

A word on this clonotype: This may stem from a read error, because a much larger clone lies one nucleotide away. This CDR3 is CSAGQEFDQPQHF. Here the CDR3 DNA reads TGCAGTGCTGGACAGGAGTTTGATCAGCCCCAGCATTTT. The chain has TRBV20-1 and TRBJ1-5; 7 positions agree with TRBD1. The CDR3 consists of 13 residues. The V gene's germline CDR1 is DFQATT and CDR2 SNEGSKA (reference sequence). V shed 5 bases and J 5 bases; nucleotides not matched to a gene: 6.

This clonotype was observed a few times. CDR3 bases: TGTGCCAGTAGTCCCCAGCAGGCCGGCAGACGGCGACTTGAGCAGTTCTTC. Translated, it gives CASSPQQAGRRRLEQFF. This sequence joins TRBV19 and TRBJ2-1; D not certain. The CDR3 is 17 residues long. Germline V gives CDR1 LNHDA, CDR2 SQIVND (reference sequence). V gave up 5 bases and J gave up 9 bases, with 26 bases separating them. Drawing the rest from reference TRBV19 and TRBJ2-1, the complete variable domain is DGGITQSPKYLFRKEGQNVTLSCEQNLNHDAMYWYRQDPGQGLRLIYYSQIVNDFQKGDIAEGYSVSREKKESFPLTVTSAQKNPTAFYLCASSPQQAGRRRLEQFFGPGTRLTVL.

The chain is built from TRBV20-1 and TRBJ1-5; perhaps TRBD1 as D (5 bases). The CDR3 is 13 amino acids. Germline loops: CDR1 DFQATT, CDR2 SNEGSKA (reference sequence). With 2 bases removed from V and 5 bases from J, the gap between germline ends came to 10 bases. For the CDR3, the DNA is TGCAGTGCTAGAACCCAGGGTGATCAGCCCCAGCATTTT. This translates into CSARTQGDQPQHF.